This TCR beta chain was profiled in a study of blood T cell repertoires in COVID-19. Study information: Samples of COVID-19 (acute and convalescent) were obtained from the United States, Italy and Spain.

The CDR3 runs 15 residues. V was trimmed by 2 bases and J by 0 bases, leaving 10 bases between them. Germline CDR1 reads MNHEY; CDR2 reads SMNVEV (reference sequence). In the original workflow: Quantification of nucleated cells was approximated via reference gene primer amplification. Profiling relied on immunoSEQ multiplex PCR, and the TCRdb table lists in-frame clones only, not all of them. V and J calls and clone size are as listed in that table; D and trimming were resolved from the DNA. In the table there are over 120,000 clones, roughly nine tenths of which are singletons. The sequence was obtained from a human donor in a cohort sampled during active COVID-19. The specimen sequenced was peripheral blood. The chain is built from TRBV27 and TRBJ1-1; D call uncertain. In nucleotides, the CDR3 is TGTGCCAGCAGTTTAGACGCAGGCATGAACACTGAAGCTTTCTTT. Translation: CASSLDAGMNTEAFF.